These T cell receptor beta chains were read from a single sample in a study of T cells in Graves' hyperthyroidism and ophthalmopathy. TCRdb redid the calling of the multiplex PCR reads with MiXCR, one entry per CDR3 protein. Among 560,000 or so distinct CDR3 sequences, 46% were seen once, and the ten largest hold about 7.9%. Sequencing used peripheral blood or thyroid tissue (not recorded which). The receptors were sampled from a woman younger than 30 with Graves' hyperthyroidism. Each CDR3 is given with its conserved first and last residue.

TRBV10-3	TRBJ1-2	CAIGGTGVGYTF
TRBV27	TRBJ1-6	CASSLYPSPLHF
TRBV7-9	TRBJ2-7	CASSHLGDRGISEQYF
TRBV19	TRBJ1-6	CASSPRGRDSPLHF
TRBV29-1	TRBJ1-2	CSVVLSTYGYTF
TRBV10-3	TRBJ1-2	CAIGGANYGYTF
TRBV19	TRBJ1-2	CASIVDRGSYTF
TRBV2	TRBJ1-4	CASRTANEKLFF
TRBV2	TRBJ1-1	CASSFTGANTEAFF
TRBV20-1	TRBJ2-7	CSAGETGEQYF
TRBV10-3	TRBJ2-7	CAISGDRSYEQYF
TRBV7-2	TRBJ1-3	CASRVAGGPGNTIYF
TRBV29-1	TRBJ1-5	CSLGVGANQPQHF
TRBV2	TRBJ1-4	CARVDRASEKLFF
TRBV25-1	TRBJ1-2	CASSPPGVGYTF
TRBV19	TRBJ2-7	CATKAESSYEQYF
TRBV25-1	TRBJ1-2	CASSDAGANYGYTF
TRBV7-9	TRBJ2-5	CASSLRIRSDGETQYF
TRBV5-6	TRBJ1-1	CASSLLRDYSTKGEAFF
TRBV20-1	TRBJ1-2	CSAFLRGGGYGYTF